This T cell receptor beta chain was documented in a study of T cells in Graves' hyperthyroidism and ophthalmopathy. Germline CDR1 and CDR2: SGHTS and YDEGEE. The CDR3 length is 15 residues. Trimming removed 4 bases from V and 2 bases from J, with 15 bases in between. Each 10 ml fresh peripheral blood draw supplied the PBMCs. This clonotype was counted ten times or more. TCR beta CDR3 regions were amplified from RNA. The TCR CDR3 was amplified in a first-round RT-PCR using the HTBI primer set. Using its own MiXCR run on the multiplex PCR reads, TCRdb lists one record per CDR3 protein. The table includes around 350,000 distinct CDR3 sequences, 25% detected once.

The chain links TRBV5-8 to TRBJ2-5; D is possibly TRBD2 (5 bases). The sequencing sample was made of blood. The sequence came from a man aged 45-65 years with Graves' hyperthyroidism. CDR3: CASSRGGPVQETQYF. Written as DNA, the CDR3 is TGTGCCAGCAGCCGGGGTGGGCCAGTACAAGAGACCCAGTACTTC.